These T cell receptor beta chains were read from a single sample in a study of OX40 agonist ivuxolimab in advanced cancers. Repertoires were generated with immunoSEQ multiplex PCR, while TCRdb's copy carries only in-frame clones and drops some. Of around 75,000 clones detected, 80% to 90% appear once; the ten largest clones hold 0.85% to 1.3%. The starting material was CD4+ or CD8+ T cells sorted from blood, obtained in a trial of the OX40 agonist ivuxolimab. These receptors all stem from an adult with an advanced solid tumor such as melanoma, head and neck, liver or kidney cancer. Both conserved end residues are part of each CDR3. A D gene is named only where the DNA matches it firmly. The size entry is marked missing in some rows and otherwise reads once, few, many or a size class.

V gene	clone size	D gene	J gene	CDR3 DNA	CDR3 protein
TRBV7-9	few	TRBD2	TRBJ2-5	TGTGCCAGCAGCCCTCGGACTAGCCGGGAGACCCAGTACTTC	CASSPRTSRETQYF
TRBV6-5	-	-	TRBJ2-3	TGTGCCAGCAGTTACTCAACAGCTACAGATACGCAGTATTTT	CASSYSTATDTQYF
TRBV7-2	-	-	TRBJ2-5	TGTGCCAGCAGCAAGCAGCAAGAGACCCAGTACTTC	CASSKQQETQYF
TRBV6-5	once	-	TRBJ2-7	TGTGCCAGCAGACCTGGACAGAACTACGAGCAGTACTTC	CASRPGQNYEQYF
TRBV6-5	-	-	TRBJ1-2	TGTGCCAGCAGTTTTGGGACGGACTTCTATGGCTACACCTTC	CASSFGTDFYGYTF
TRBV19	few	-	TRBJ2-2	TGTGCCAGTAGTACGGGGGCCTTAAACACCGGGGAGCTGTTTTTT	CASSTGALNTGELFF
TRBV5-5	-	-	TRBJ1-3	TGTGCCAGCAGCCTGGTTGGGGGGCCCTCTGGAAACACCATATATTTT	CASSLVGGPSGNTIYF
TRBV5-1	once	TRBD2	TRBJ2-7	TGCGCCAGCAGCCCGGGGGTGGGAGCGGGGGGCCTATACGAGCAGTACTTC	CASSPGVGAGGLYEQYF
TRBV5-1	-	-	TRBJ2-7	TGCGCCAGCAGCCCGATACCTGGGACCCTTTACGAGCAGTACTTC	CASSPIPGTLYEQYF
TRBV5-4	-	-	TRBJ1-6	TGTGCCAGCAGCTGGTCGGGGCCCTCCTATAATTCACCCCTCCACTTT	CASSWSGPSYNSPLHF
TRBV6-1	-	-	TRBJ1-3	TGTGCCAGCAGTGAAAGGCAGGGAGGGACCATATATTTT	CASSERQGGTIYF
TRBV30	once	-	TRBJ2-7	TGTGCTCGGAGTGAAGGGGGAGGCCCCTACGAGCAGTACTTC	CARSEGGGPYEQYF
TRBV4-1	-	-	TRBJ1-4	TGCGCCAGCAGCCCCCCCAGGAGGAATGAAAAACTGTTTTTT	CASSPPRRNEKLFF
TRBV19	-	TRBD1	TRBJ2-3	TGTGCCAGTAGGCAGCAGGGGGCGTGGGATACGCAGTATTTT	CASRQQGAWDTQYF
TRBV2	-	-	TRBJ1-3	TGTGCCAGCACTCAACAGGGCAGCTCTGGAAACACCATATATTTT	CASTQQGSSGNTIYF
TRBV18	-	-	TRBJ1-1	TGTGCCAGCTCACTCGGACGGGGTAACACTGAAGCTTTCTTT	CASSLGRGNTEAFF
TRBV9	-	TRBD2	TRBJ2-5	TGTGCCAGCAGCGTAGGGACTAGCGGGGGGGAGACCCAGTACTTC	CASSVGTSGGETQYF
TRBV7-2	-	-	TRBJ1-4	TGTGCCGTTAGCGGGGGACCTAATGAAAAACTGTTTTTT	CAVSGGPNEKLFF
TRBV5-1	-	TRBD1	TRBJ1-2	TGCGCCAGCAGTGGACAGGGGCGCTATGGCTACACCTTC	CASSGQGRYGYTF
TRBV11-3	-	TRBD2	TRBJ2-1	TGTGCCAGCAGCTTAGGACTAGCGGACTACAATGAGCAGTTCTTC	CASSLGLADYNEQFF
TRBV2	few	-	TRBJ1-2	TGTGCCAGCAGTGAGGAGGACTATGGCTACACCTTC	CASSEEDYGYTF
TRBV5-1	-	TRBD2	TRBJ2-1	TGCGCCAGCAGCAAGCGGGGGGCGACGGGTGAGCAGTTCTTC	CASSKRGATGEQFF
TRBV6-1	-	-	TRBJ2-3	TGTGCCATTACCGACGCGGGGTACACGCAGTATTTT	CAITDAGYTQYF
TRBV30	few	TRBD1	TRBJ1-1	TGTGCCTCCCGACAGGGGGTCGGGACTGAAGCTTTCTTT	CASRQGVGTEAFF
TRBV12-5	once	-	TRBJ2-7	TGTGCTAGTGGACCGCCCCATTCTAGCTCCTACGAGCAGTACTTC	CASGPPHSSSYEQYF
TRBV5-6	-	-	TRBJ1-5	TGTGCCAGCAACTTGGACCGGCAGGACAATCAGCCCCAGCATTTT	CASNLDRQDNQPQHF
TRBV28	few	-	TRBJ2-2	TGTGCCAGCAGTTTTCAGGGATCGGTCACCGGGGAGCTGTTTTTT	CASSFQGSVTGELFF
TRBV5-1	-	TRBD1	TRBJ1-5	TGCGCCAGCAGTCATACGGGACAGGGAGATCAGCCCCAGCATTTT	CASSHTGQGDQPQHF
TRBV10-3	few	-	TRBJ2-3	TGTGCCATCAGCCAGAGCAGCGGAGATACGCAGTATTTT	CAISQSSGDTQYF